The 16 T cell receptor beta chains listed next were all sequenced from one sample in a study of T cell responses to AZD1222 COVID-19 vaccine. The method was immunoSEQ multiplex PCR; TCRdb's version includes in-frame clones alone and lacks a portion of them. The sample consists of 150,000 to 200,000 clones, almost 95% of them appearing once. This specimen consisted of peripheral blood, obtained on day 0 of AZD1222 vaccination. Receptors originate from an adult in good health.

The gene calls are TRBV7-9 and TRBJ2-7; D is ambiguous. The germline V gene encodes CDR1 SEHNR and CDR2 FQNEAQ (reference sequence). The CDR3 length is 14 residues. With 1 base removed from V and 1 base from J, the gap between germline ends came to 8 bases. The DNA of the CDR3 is TGTGCCAGCAGCTTAGGCGCTCCATCCTACGAGCAGTACTTC. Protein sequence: CASSLGAPSYEQYF. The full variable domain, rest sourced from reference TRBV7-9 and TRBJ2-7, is DTGVSQNPRHKITKRGQNVTFRCDPISEHNRLYWYRQTLGQGPEFLTYFQNEAQLEKSRLLSDRFSAERPKGSFSTLEIQRTEQGDSAMYLCASSLGAPSYEQYFGPGTRLTVT.

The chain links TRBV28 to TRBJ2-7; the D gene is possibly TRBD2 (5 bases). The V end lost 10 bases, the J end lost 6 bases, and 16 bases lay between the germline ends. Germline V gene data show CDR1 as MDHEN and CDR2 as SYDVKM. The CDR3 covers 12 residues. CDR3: CATYTGFREQYF. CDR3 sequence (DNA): TGTGCCACCTATACGGGATTTCGCGAGCAGTACTTC. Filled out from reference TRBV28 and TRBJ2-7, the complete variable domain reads DVKVTQSSRYLVKRTGEKVFLECVQDMDHENMFWYRQDPGLGLRLIYFSYDVKMKEKGDIPEGYSVSREKKERFSLILESASTNQTSMYLCATYTGFREQYFGPGTRLTVT.

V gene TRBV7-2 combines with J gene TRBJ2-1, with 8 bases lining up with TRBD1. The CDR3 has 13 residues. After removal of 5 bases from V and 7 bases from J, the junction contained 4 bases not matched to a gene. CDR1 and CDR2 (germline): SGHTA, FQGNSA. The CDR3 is CASSRDRSNEQFF. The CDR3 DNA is TGTGCCAGCAGCAGGGACAGGTCGAATGAGCAGTTCTTC.

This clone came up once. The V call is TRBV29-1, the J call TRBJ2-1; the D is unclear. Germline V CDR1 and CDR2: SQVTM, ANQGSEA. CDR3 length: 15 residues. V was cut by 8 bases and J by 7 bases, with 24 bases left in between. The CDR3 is CSLTGLGHFVNEQFF. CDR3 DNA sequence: TGCAGCCTGACGGGCCTGGGTCACTTTGTGAATGAGCAGTTCTTC.

CDR3 nucleotide sequence: TGTGCCAGTAGTTTTTCAGGACTAGCGGGAGACTCCTACGAGCAGTACTTC. It translates to CASSFSGLAGDSYEQYF. The genes are TRBV19 and TRBJ2-7; TRBD2 agrees at 13 bases. The CDR3 contains 17 residues. Germline V lookup: CDR1 LNHDA, CDR2 SQIVND (reference sequence). Trimming cost V 5 bases and J 0 bases; bases outside gene matches: 7.

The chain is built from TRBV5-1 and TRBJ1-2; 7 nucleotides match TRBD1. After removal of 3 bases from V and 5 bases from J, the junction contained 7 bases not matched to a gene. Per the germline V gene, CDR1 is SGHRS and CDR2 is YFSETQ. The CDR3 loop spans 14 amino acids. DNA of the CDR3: TGCGCCAGCAGCTGGGACAGCGGGACTTATGGCTACACCTTC. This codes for CASSWDSGTYGYTF.

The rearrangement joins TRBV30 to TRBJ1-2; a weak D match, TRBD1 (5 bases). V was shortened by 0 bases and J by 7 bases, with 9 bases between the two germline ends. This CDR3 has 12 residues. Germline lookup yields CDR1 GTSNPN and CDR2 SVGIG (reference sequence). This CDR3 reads CAWSVRGGGYTF. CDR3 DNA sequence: TGTGCCTGGAGTGTACGCGGGGGTGGCTACACCTTC.

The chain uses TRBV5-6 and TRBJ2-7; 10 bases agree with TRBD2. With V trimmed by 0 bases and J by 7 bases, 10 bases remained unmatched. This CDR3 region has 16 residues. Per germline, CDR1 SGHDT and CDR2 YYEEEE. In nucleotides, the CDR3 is TGTGCCAGCAGCTTGGTGGCTAGCGGGAGTCTTGGGGAGCAGTACTTC. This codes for CASSLVASGSLGEQYF.

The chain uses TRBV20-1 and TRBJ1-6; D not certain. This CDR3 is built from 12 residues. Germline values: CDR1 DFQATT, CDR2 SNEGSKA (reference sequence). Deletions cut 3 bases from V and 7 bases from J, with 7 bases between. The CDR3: CSASWVNSPLHF. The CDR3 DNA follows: TGCAGTGCTAGTTGGGTAAATTCACCCCTCCACTTT.

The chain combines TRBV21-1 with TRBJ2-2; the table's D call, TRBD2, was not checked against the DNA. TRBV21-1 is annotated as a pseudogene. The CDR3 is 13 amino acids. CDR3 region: CASRPRERGELFF. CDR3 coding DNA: TGTGCCAGCAGGCCCCGGGAGAGAGGGGAGCTGTTTTTT.

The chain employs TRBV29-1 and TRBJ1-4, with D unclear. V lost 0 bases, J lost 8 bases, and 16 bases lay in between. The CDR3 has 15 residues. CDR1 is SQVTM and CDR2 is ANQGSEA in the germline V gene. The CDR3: CSVEDGVGHGEKLFF. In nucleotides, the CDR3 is TGCAGCGTTGAAGATGGGGTAGGGCACGGCGAAAAACTGTTTTTT.

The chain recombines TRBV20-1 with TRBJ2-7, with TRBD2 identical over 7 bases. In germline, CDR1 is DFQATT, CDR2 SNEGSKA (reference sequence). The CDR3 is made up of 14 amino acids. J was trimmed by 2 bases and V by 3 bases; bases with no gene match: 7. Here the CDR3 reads CSASTQRGPYEQYF. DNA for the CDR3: TGCAGTGCTAGTACACAGCGGGGCCCCTACGAGCAGTACTTC.

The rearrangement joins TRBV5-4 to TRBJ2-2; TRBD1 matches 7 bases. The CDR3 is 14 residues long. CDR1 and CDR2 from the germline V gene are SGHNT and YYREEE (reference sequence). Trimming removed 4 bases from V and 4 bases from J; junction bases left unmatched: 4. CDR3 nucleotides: TGTGCCAGCAGCCGACAGGGCGGCACCGGGGAGCTGTTTTTT. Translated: CASSRQGGTGELFF.

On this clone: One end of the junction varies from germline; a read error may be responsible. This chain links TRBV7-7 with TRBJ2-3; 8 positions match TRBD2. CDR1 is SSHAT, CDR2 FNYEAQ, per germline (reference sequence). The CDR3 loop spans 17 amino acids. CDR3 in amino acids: CASSPAGVAGRTDTQYF. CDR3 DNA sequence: TGTGCTAGCAGCCCCGCCGGGGTAGCGGGACGTACAGATACGCAGTATTTT.

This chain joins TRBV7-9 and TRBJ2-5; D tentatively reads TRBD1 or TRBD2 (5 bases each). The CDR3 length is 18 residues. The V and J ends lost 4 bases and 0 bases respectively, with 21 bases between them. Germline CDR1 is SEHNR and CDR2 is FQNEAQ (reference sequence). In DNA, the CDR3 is TGTGCCAGCAGCTACCCCCGGGACGCACCCTCAAACCAAGAGACCCAGTACTTC. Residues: CASSYPRDAPSNQETQYF.

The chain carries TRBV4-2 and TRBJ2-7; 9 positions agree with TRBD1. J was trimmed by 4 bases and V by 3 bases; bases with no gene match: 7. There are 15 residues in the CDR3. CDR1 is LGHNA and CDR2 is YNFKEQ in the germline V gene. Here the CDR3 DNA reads TGTGCCAGCAGCCAGTCGACAGGGGGAGATTACGAGCAGTACTTC. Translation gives CASSQSTGGDYEQYF.